This passage covers 4 T cell receptor beta chains from one sample sequenced in a study of PD-L1 blockade in urothelial cancer. This table comes from immunoSEQ multiplex PCR, and its TCRdb copy is limited to in-frame clones, with some not included. The sample records fewer than 45,000 clones, roughly 88% being singletons. Time point described: pretreatment peripheral blood. The specimen was PBMCs, collected around atezolizumab (anti-PD-L1) treatment. The receptors originated from a donor aged 40 or older with urothelial cancer.

V usage is TRBV10-3 and J usage is TRBJ2-1; D gene ambiguous. The germline V and J ends were trimmed by 0 bases and 8 bases, with 11 bases remaining between them. Looked up from germline, CDR1 is ENHRY and CDR2 is SYGVKD. This CDR3 spans 14 amino acids. The CDR3 region is CAISESTAADEQFF. The CDR3 nucleotides are TGTGCCATCAGTGAGTCGACTGCGGCGGATGAGCAGTTCTTC.

The J gene is TRBJ2-1, the V gene TRBV5-4; 12 bases fit TRBD2. Germline V CDR1 and CDR2: SGHNT, YYREEE (reference sequence). The CDR3 contains 17 residues. The trim removed 4 bases at V and 6 bases at J, leaving 11 bases unmatched. CDR3 DNA sequence: TGTGCCAGCAGCCCTAGCGGGAGGGCCGTCGTCCTCAATGAGCAGTTCTTC. Amino acid sequence: CASSPSGRAVVLNEQFF.

The CDR3 bases are TGCGCCAGCAGCCCCCTAGCGGGAGCGGCCGGGGAGCTGTTTTTT. Translation gives CASSPLAGAAGELFF. The chain recombines TRBV4-3 with TRBJ2-2; TRBD2 aligns across 10 bases. The CDR3 has 15 residues. Germline CDR1 LGHNA, CDR2 YSLEER. V was pared by 4 bases and J by 6 bases, with 5 bases of the junction left unmatched.

The rearrangement joins TRBV7-9 to TRBJ1-3; D is undetermined. The CDR3 sequence is 13 residues long. Germline CDR1 SEHNR, CDR2 FQNEAQ (reference sequence). The V and J ends lost 4 bases and 4 bases respectively, with 8 bases between them. CDR3 nucleotide sequence: TGTGCCAGCAGCTCCAGAGGGGGAAACACCATATATTTT. This encodes CASSSRGGNTIYF.